This T cell receptor (beta chain) was retrieved from a study of neoadjuvant anti-PD-1 for oral cavity cancer. Study context: Nivolumab at 3 mg/kg was mostly given biweekly, three to four doses, pre-surgery.

This CDR3 contains 13 residues. Trimming removed 3 bases at V and 5 bases at J, with 10 bases between. The germline CDR1 and CDR2 sequences are SGHVS and FNYEAQ. As to time point: after neoadjuvant nivolumab, at surgical resection. Most tumor samples had 4 to 6 ug input DNA in two replicates. Libraries were prepared by immunoSEQ multiplex PCR; TCRdb keeps only in-frame clonotypes and omits some of them. The table has tens of thousands of clones, around a quarter seen once. The material was tumor tissue, obtained after nivolumab (anti-PD-1) treatment. The receptor comes from a person aged 40 to 85 with oral cavity squamous cell carcinoma. This chain uses TRBV7-6 with TRBJ1-1; D might be TRBD1 (5 bases). The CDR3 sequence: CASSFQGGTEAFF. DNA for the CDR3: TGTGCCAGCAGCTTTCAGGGAGGGACTGAAGCTTTCTTT.